A selection of T cell receptor beta chains follows, all from one sample in a study of blood T cell repertoires in COVID-19. Data came from immunoSEQ multiplex PCR; TCRdb stores just in-frame clones and leaves some out. The sample carries roughly 140,000 clones, approximately 80% recorded once. Sequences were obtained from peripheral blood. All receptors come from a woman of 80 years or more in a cohort sampled during active or convalescent COVID-19. CDR3s include the opening cysteine and the closing phenylalanine or tryptophan. A D gene is named only where the DNA matches it firmly. Clone size appears in some rows only: once, few, many, or a class for an expanded clone.

CASSSSGGAVQETQYF	TGTGCCAGCAGCTCTAGCGGGGGGGCGGTCCAAGAGACCCAGTACTTC	TRBD2	-	TRBV5-4	TRBJ2-5
CSASGGLGAFF	TGCAGTGCTAGCGGGGGGTTGGGAGCTTTCTTT	-	-	TRBV20-1	TRBJ1-1
CASSPLVTGEKLFF	TGTGCCAGCAGCCCGCTGGTGACAGGGGAAAAACTGTTTTTT	TRBD1	-	TRBV11-2	TRBJ1-4
CASSSDSINTGELFF	TGTGCCAGCAGCTCGGACAGTATCAACACCGGGGAGCTGTTTTTT	-	-	TRBV9	TRBJ2-2
CASSDSNWGRAHF	TGTGCCAGCAGTGACTCAAATTGGGGGCGGGCACATTTT	-	-	TRBV6-5	TRBJ1-5
CASSEDRGSAFF	TGTGCCAGCAGTGAAGACAGGGGGTCAGCTTTCTTT	TRBD1	-	TRBV6-1	TRBJ1-1
CASSRTGFTEAFF	TGTGCCAGCTCAAGGACAGGTTTCACTGAAGCTTTCTTT	TRBD1	-	TRBV6-5	TRBJ1-1
CASSALGQGRSNTGELFF	TGTGCCAGCAGTGCCCTGGGACAGGGGAGATCGAACACCGGGGAGCTGTTTTTT	TRBD1	-	TRBV2	TRBJ2-2
CASGGPLSGANVLTF	TGTGCCAGCGGAGGACCGCTCTCTGGGGCCAACGTCCTGACTTTC	-	once	TRBV6-5	TRBJ2-6
CASSLLDTQYF	TGTGCCAGCAGTCTTTTGGATACGCAGTATTTT	-	-	TRBV28	TRBJ2-3
CASRSRQGIFEAFF	TGTGCCAGCCGCTCTAGACAGGGAATCTTTGAAGCTTTCTTT	TRBD1	-	TRBV28	TRBJ1-1
CASSLRQGALNTEAFF	TGCGCCAGCAGCTTACGACAGGGGGCCCTGAACACTGAAGCTTTCTTT	TRBD1	-	TRBV5-1	TRBJ1-1
CASRRGQLQETQYF	TGTGCCAGCAGGAGGGGACAGTTACAAGAGACCCAGTACTTC	TRBD1	-	TRBV6-5	TRBJ2-5
CASSEDRNTEAFF	TGTGCCAGCAGCGAGGACAGGAATACTGAAGCTTTCTTT	TRBD1	-	TRBV5-8	TRBJ1-1
CSVEGREGTDTQYF	TGCAGCGTTGAAGGCCGGGAAGGCACAGATACGCAGTATTTT	-	-	TRBV29-1	TRBJ2-3
CASSLLAGVGELFF	TGTGCCAGCAGCCTACTAGCGGGGGTTGGGGAGCTGTTTTTT	TRBD2	-	TRBV4-2	TRBJ2-2
CASSLEGDSYGYTF	TGCGCCAGCAGCTTGGAAGGGGACAGCTATGGCTACACCTTC	TRBD1	-	TRBV5-1	TRBJ1-2
CALITSSYNSPLHF	TGTGCCCTAATCACGAGCTCCTATAATTCACCCCTCCACTTT	-	-	TRBV7-3	TRBJ1-6
CASSFLGLRDGTQYF	TGTGCCAGCAGTTTTCTGGGGCTCCGTGATGGTACGCAGTATTTT	-	-	TRBV27	TRBJ2-3
CASSQWGGELAKNIQYF	TGCGCCAGCAGCCAATGGGGCGGGGAATTAGCCAAAAACATTCAGTACTTC	-	-	TRBV4-1	TRBJ2-4
CATSRGDRGRRMSQHF	TGTGCCACCAGCAGGGGGGACAGGGGCCGCCGTATGTCCCAGCATTTT	TRBD1	-	TRBV15	TRBJ1-5
CASSYSRGFGANVLTF	TGTGCCAGCAGTTACAGTCGGGGGTTCGGGGCCAACGTCCTGACTTTC	-	-	TRBV6-5	TRBJ2-6
CASSPPTGYRETQYF	TGTGCCAGCTCACCCCCGACAGGGTACAGGGAGACCCAGTACTTC	TRBD1	-	TRBV18	TRBJ2-5
CASSPDLGQGAREQYF	TGTGCCAGCTCACCTGATTTGGGACAGGGGGCTCGCGAGCAGTACTTC	TRBD1	-	TRBV18	TRBJ2-7
CASSLDSETQYF	TGCGCCAGCAGCTTGGACTCCGAGACCCAGTACTTC	-	-	TRBV5-1	TRBJ2-5
CAWSVATGELFF	TGTGCCTGGAGTGTAGCCACCGGGGAGCTGTTTTTT	-	-	TRBV30	TRBJ2-2
CASRLGLITDTQYF	TGCGCCAGCAGGCTGGGACTCATCACAGATACGCAGTATTTT	-	-	TRBV10-2	TRBJ2-3
CATSSRGRDTEAFF	TGTGCCACCAGTTCCAGGGGACGGGACACTGAAGCTTTCTTT	-	-	TRBV15	TRBJ1-1
CASSRAGTEGSPLHF	TGTGCCAGCAGCCGCGCCGGGACAGAAGGTTCACCCCTCCACTTT	TRBD1	-	TRBV6-5	TRBJ1-6